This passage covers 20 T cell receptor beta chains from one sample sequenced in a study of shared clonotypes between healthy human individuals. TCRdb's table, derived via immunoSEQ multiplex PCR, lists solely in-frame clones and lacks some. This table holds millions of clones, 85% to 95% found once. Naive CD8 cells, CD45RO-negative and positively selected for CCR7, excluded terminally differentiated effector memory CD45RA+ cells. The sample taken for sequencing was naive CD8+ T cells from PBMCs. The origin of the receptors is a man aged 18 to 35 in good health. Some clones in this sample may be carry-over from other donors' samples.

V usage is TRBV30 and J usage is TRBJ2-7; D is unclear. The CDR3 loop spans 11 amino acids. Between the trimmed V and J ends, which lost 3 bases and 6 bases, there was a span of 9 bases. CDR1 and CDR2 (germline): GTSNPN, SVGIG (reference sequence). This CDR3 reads CAWSLAIEQYF. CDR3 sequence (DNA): TGTGCCTGGAGCCTGGCCATCGAGCAGTACTTC.

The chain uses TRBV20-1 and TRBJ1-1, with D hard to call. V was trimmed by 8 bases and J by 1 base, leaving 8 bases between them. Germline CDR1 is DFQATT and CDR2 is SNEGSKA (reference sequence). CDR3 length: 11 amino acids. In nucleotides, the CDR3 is TGCAGTCGAAGGGAGAACACTGAAGCTTTCTTT. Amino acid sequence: CSRRENTEAFF.

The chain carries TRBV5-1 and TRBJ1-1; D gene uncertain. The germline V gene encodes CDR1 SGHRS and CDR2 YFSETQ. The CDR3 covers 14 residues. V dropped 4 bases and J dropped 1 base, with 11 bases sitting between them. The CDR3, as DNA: TGCGCCAGCAGCACCGGACGGGGGAACACTGAAGCTTTCTTT. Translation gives CASSTGRGNTEAFF. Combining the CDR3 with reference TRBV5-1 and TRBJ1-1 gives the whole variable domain KAGVTQTPRYLIKTRGQQVTLSCSPISGHRSVSWYQQTPGQGLQFLFEYFSETQRNKGNFPGRFSGRQFSNSRSEMNVSTLELGDSALYLCASSTGRGNTEAFFGQGTRLTVV.

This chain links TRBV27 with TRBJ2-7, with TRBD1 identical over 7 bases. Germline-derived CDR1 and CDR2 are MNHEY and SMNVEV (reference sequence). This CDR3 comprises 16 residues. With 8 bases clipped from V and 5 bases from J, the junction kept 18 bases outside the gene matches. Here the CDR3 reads CASGLLTGLKGNEQYF. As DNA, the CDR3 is TGTGCCAGCGGATTATTGACAGGGCTGAAGGGTAACGAGCAGTACTTC.

The DNA for the CDR3 is TGTGCCAGCTCACCACCGACCCCCATGTTGGATGAGCAGTTCTTC. Residues: CASSPPTPMLDEQFF. The chain couples TRBV18 to TRBJ2-1; D is undetermined. This CDR3 is 15 amino acids long. V was cut by 0 bases and J by 8 bases, with 14 bases left in between. From germline, CDR1 is KGHSH and CDR2 LQKENI. Combining the CDR3 with reference TRBV18 and TRBJ2-1 gives the whole variable domain NAGVMQNPRHLVRRRGQEARLRCSPMKGHSHVYWYRQLPEEGLKFMVYLQKENIIDESGMPKERFSAEFPKEGPSILRIQQVVRGDSAAYFCASSPPTPMLDEQFFGPGTRLTVL.

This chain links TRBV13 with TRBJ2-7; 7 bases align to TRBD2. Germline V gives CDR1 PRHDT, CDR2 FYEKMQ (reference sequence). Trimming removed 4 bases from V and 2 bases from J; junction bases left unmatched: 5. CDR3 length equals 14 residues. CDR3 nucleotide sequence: TGTGCCAGCAGCTCCCAACTAGCGACCTACGAGCAGTACTTC. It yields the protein CASSSQLATYEQYF.

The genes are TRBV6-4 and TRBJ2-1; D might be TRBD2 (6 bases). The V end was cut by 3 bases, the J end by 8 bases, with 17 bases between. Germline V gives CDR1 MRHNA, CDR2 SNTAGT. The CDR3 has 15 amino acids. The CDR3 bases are TGTGCCAGCAGTGAGGCGCGGAGGGCCGTCGATGAGCAGTTCTTC. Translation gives CASSEARRAVDEQFF.

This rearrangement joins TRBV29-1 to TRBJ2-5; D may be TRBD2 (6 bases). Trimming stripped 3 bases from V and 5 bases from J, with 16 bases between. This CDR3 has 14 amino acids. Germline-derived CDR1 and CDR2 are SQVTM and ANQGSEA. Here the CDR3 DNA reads TGCAGCGTTGAGGAGGGATCGGTGCTGGAGACCCAGTACTTC. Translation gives CSVEEGSVLETQYF.

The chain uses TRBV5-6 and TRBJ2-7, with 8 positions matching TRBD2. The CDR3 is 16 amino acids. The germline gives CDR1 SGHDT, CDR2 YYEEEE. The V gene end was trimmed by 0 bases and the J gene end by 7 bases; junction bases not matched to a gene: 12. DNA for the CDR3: TGTGCCAGCAGCTTGGACTCCAGCGGGGGCCTCTTGGAGCAGTACTTC. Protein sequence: CASSLDSSGGLLEQYF.

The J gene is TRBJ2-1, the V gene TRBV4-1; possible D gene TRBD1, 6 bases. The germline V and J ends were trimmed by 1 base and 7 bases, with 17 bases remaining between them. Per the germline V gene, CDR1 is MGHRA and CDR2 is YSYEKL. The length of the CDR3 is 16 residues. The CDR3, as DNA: TGCGCCAGCAGCCAAGCGCGGCAGGGGAGAGGGAATGAGCAGTTCTTC. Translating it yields CASSQARQGRGNEQFF.

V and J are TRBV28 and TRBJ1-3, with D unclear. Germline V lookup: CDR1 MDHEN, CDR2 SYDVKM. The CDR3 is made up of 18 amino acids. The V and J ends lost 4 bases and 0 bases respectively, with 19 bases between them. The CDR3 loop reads CASSSLALNNPSGNTIYF. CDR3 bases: TGTGCCAGCAGTTCGTTGGCTCTCAACAACCCCTCTGGAAACACCATATATTTT.

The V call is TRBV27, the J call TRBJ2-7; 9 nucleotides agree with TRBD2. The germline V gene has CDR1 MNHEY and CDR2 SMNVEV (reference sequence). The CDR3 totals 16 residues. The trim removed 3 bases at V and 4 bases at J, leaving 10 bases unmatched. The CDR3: CASSFSSGTGRYEQYF. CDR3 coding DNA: TGTGCCAGCAGTTTTTCTAGCGGGACTGGGAGATACGAGCAGTACTTC.

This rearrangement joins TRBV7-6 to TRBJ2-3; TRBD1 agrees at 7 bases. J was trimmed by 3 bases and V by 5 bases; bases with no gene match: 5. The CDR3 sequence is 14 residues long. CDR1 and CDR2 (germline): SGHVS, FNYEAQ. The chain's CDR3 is CASSQSQGTDTQYF. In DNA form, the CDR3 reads TGTGCCAGCAGCCAATCACAGGGGACAGATACGCAGTATTTT.

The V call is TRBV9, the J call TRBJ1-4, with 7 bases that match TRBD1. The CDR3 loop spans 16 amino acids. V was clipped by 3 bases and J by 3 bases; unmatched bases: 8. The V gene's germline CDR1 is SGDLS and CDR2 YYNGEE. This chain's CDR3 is CASSARGGTANEKLFF. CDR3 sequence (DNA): TGTGCCAGCAGCGCGCGGGGCGGGACAGCTAATGAAAAACTGTTTTTT.

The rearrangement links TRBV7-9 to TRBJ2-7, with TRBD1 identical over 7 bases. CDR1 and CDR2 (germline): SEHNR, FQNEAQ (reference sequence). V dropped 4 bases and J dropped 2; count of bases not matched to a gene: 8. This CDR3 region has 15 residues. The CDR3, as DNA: TGTGCCAGCAGCTCTAGGGACAGCCTGACCTACGAGCAGTACTTC. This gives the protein CASSSRDSLTYEQYF.

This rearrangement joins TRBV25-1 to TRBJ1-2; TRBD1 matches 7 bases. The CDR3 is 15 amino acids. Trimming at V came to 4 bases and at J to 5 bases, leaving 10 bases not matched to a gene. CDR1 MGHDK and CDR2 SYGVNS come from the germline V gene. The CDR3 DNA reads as TGTGCCAGCAGTGGACGACAGGGTTCTGGATATGGCTACACCTTC. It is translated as CASSGRQGSGYGYTF.

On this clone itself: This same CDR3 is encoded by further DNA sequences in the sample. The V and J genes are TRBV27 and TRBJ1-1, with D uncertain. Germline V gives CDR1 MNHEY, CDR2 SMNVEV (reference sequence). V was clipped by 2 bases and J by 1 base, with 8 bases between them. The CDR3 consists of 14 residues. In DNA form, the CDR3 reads TGTGCCAGCAGTTTAGTCGGGTCGAACACTGAAGCTTTCTTT. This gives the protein CASSLVGSNTEAFF.

For the CDR3, the DNA is TGTGCCAGTAGCCCACAGGGGTGGGAGCAGTACTTC. It is translated as CASSPQGWEQYF. This sequence joins TRBV19 and TRBJ2-7, with 7 bases that match TRBD1. Germline lookup yields CDR1 LNHDA and CDR2 SQIVND (reference sequence). V lost 6 bases to trimming and J lost 7 bases; unmatched junction nucleotides: 6. The CDR3 has 12 residues.

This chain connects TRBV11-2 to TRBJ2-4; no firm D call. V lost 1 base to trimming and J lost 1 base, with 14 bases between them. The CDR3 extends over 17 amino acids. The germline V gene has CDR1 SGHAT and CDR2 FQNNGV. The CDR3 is CASSLAPPDGAKNIQYF. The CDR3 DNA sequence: TGTGCCAGCAGCTTAGCCCCACCGGACGGCGCCAAAAACATTCAGTACTTC.

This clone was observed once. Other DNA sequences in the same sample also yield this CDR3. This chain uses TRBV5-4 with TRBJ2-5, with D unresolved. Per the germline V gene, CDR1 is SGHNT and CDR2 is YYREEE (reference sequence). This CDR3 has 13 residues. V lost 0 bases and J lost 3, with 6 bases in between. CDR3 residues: CASSLDGEETQYF. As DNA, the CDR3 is TGTGCCAGCAGCTTGGATGGAGAAGAGACCCAGTACTTC.